The source of this T cell receptor (beta chain) is a study of T cell responses to AZD1222 COVID-19 vaccine. Data came from immunoSEQ multiplex PCR; TCRdb stores just in-frame clones and leaves some out. The table includes more than 70,000 clones, roughly nine tenths detected once. This CDR3 has 17 amino acids. From germline, CDR1 is SGHRS and CDR2 YFSETQ. V shed 0 bases, J shed 1 base, and the junction held 3 bases outside the gene matches. The source material was peripheral blood, sampled on day 0 of AZD1222 vaccination. The TCR was taken from an adult in good health. The V and J genes are TRBV5-1 and TRBJ2-7; TRBD2 matches 14 bases. CDR3 region: CASSLGRLAGGSYEQYF. CDR3 DNA sequence: TGCGCCAGCAGCTTGGGCAGACTAGCGGGAGGGTCCTACGAGCAGTACTTC. The whole variable domain, filled in from reference TRBV5-1 and TRBJ2-7, reads KAGVTQTPRYLIKTRGQQVTLSCSPISGHRSVSWYQQTPGQGLQFLFEYFSETQRNKGNFPGRFSGRQFSNSRSEMNVSTLELGDSALYLCASSLGRLAGGSYEQYFGPGTRLTVT.